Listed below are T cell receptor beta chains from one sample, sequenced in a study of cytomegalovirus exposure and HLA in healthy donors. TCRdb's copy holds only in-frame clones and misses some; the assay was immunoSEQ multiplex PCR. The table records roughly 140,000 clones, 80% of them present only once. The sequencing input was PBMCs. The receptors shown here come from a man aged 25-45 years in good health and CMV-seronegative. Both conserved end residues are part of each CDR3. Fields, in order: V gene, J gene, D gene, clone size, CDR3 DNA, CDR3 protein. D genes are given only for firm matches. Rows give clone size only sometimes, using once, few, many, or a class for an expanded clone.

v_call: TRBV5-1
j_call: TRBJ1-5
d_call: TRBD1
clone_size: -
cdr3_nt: TGCGCCAGCAGCTTCCAGGGGGCGGACGAGCCCCAGCATTTT
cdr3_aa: CASSFQGADEPQHF

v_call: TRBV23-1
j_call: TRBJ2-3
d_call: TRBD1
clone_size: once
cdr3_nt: TGCGCCAGCAGTCAGGGAGAGGGGGACAGGGTTACAGATACGCAGTATTTT
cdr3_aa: CASSQGEGDRVTDTQYF

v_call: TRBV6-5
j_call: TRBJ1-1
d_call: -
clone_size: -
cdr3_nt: TGTGCCAGCAGTTACGGGCGGGGGTACACTGAAGCTTTCTTT
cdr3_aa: CASSYGRGYTEAFF

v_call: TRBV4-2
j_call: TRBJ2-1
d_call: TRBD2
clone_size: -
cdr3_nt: TGTGCCAGCAGCCAGTCAGGGACTAGCGTCCCCGAGCAGTTCTTC
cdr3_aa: CASSQSGTSVPEQFF

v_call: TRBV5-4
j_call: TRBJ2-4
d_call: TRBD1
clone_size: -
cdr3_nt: TGTGCCAGCAGCTCCGGGACAGAACTAGCCAAAAACATTCAGTACTTC
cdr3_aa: CASSSGTELAKNIQYF

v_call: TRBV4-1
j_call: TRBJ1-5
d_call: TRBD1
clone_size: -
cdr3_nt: TGCGCCAGCAGCCAAGAAGGGCCAGGGGGGAGCTTTCAGCCCCAGCATTTT
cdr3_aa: CASSQEGPGGSFQPQHF

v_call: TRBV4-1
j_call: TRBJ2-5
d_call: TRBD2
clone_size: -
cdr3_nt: TGCGCCAGCAGCCAAGGACTAGCGGAGTCCCAAGAGACCCAGTACTTC
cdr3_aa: CASSQGLAESQETQYF

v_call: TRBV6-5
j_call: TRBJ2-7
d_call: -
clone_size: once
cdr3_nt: TGTGCCAGCAGTTATACCCTTACAGGCTACGAGCAGTACTTC
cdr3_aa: CASSYTLTGYEQYF

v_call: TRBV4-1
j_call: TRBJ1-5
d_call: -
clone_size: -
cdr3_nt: TGCGCCAGCAGCCAAGAGGACAGCCGATATCAGCCCCAGCATTTT
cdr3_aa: CASSQEDSRYQPQHF

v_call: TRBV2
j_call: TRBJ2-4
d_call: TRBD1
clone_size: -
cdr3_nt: TGTGCCAGCAGTGAATTGTGGACAGGGGGCGGGTTAGCCAAAAACATTCAGTACTTC
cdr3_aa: CASSELWTGGGLAKNIQYF

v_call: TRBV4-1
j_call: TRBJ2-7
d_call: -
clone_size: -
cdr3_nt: TGCGCCAGCAGCCAAAAAATGGAGATTCAGGGTCTCGAGCAGTACTTC
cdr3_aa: CASSQKMEIQGLEQYF

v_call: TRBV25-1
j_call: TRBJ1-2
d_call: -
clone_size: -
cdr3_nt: TGTGCCAGCAGTGAATCAACAGGGTTAGGCTACCCCTTC
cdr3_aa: CASSESTGLGYPF

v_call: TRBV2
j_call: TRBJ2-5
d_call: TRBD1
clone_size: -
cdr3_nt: TGTGCCAGCAGTGCCGGCAGGGGGCTAGAGACCCAGTACTTC
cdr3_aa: CASSAGRGLETQYF

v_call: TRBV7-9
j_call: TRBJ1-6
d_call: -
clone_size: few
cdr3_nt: TGTGCCAGCAGCTCCAGGGGCGAGAGCTCCTATAATTCACCCCTCCACTTT
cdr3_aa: CASSSRGESSYNSPLHF

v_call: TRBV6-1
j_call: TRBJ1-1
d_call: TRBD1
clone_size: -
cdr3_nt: TGTGCCAGCAGATTGGACAGGTGGGGGGAATGGGCTTTCTTT
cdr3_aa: CASRLDRWGEWAFF

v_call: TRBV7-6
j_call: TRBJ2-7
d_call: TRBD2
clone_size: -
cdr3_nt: TGTGCCAGCAGCCCCGTCGCTAGCGGGTCCTACGAGCAGTACTTC
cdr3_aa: CASSPVASGSYEQYF

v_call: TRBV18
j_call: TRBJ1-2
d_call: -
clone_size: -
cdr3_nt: TGTGCCAGCTCACCAGGACAGCCAGCTAACTATGGCTACACCTTC
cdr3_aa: CASSPGQPANYGYTF

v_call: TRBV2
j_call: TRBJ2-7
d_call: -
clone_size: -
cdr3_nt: TGTGCCAGCAGTCAACAGGACGGCCGGCTCTACGAGCAGTACTTC
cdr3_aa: CASSQQDGRLYEQYF

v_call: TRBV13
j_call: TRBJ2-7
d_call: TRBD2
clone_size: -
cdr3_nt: TGTGCCAGCAGCTCTGGACTAGCTCGGTACGAGCAGTACTTC
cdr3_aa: CASSSGLARYEQYF

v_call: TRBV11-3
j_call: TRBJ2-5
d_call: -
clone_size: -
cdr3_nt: TGTGCCAGCAGCTTGGGGGAGGGGGGGACCCAGTACTTC
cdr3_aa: CASSLGEGGTQYF

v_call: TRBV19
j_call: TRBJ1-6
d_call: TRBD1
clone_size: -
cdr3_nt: TGTGCCAGTAGTGGCAGACAGGGTTCACCCCTCCACTTT
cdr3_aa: CASSGRQGSPLHF

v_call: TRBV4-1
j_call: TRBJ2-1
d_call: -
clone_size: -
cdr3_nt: TGCGCCAGCAGCCAAGAGAAGTCCTCGTTCAGTTTCCATGAGCAGTTCTTC
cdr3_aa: CASSQEKSSFSFHEQFF